The TCR beta chain described here comes from a study of shared clonotypes between healthy human individuals. Study summary: Donor composition was a couple of women and a few men, aged 18 to 49. Study results and limitations: Clonotypes that were shared across a few donors made up around 4.6% of naive CD4 clonotypes. In the sorted subsets, rarefaction showed sequencing was incomplete despite large depth.

Naive CD8 populations comprised CD45RO-negative cells positively selected for CCR7, excluding terminally differentiated effector memory CD45RA+ cells. Trimming took 2 bases from V and 3 from J; bases not matched to a gene: 5. CDR1 SGHRS and CDR2 YFSETQ come from the germline V gene. This CDR3 is built from 16 residues. On this clone: Its specificity is not known.

Original handling: ImmunoSEQ sequences covered only the junction and lacked quality scores; filtering therefore differed. Here immunoSEQ multiplex PCR was the method, and the copy in TCRdb shows in-frame clones only, minus some. The D gene and trimming were derived from the DNA, and the V and J assignments and clone size from that table. The data contain about 2.1 million clones, over 85% of them seen just once; the ten biggest clones take up about 1.7%. Sequences were obtained from naive CD8+ T cells from PBMCs. The chain joins TRBV5-1 to TRBJ2-3, with TRBD2 matching over 11 bases. This receptor was obtained from a man aged 18 to 30 in good health. Some clones in this sample may be carry-over from other donors' samples. The CDR3 nucleotides read TGCGCCAGCAGCTTTCTAGCGGGAGGCGGAACAGATACGCAGTATTTT. Protein product: CASSFLAGGGTDTQYF.